This T cell receptor (beta chain) was documented in a study of T cells in Graves' hyperthyroidism and ophthalmopathy. The authors deemed Graves' hyperthyroidism stable absent ophthalmopathy progression within 18 months. The hyperthyroidism patients had all been newly diagnosed, and their disease duration was under 2 months. Their ages ranged from 18 to 65 years. This clonotype occurred many times. Its target is not known. Study-wide results and caveats: Most clonotypes expanded in thyroid above 0.001 were likewise present in blood. The authors' 13 V-J model separated ophthalmopathy from stable hyperthyroidism.

Researchers took RNA transcripts and amplified the TCR beta CDR3 regions from them. First-round RT-PCR with HTBI primers amplified the TCR CDR3 region. Using its own MiXCR run on the multiplex PCR reads, TCRdb lists one record per CDR3 protein. Among some 210,000 distinct CDR3 sequences, approximately 17% were seen once, and the ten largest hold 50%. The clonotype comes from a man aged 50-60 years with Graves' hyperthyroidism. Sequencing was performed on blood.

In DNA, the CDR3 is TGTGCCAGCAGTGATGGTAGCCGGGGTTCAGATACGCAGTATTTT. Protein sequence: CASSDGSRGSDTQYF. The V gene is TRBV6-4, the J gene TRBJ2-3, with D possibly matching TRBD2 (5 bases). The CDR3 contains 15 residues. CDR1 and CDR2 (germline): MRHNA, SNTAGT. The germline V and J ends were trimmed by 3 bases and 4 bases, with 14 bases remaining between them.